The text below deals with one TCR beta chain. The target antigen is unknown. This sample was included in a study of shared clonotypes between healthy human individuals. Notes on the study in general: Richness estimates generally favored naive over memory subsets. Sharing across four donors was highest in naive CD4 (approximately 5%) and lowest in memory CD8 (about 0.4%).

Some clones are missing from TCRdb's copy, which holds only in-frame ones; the method was immunoSEQ multiplex PCR. The table shows 2 million to 2.5 million clones, with approximately 94% occurring only once. Trimming took off 5 bases at V and 6 bases at J, with 11 bases between the two ends. The germline V gene encodes CDR1 DFQATT and CDR2 SNEGSKA (reference sequence). The CDR3 extends over 11 amino acids. This chain uses TRBV20-1 with TRBJ2-7, with unresolved D. This TCR was recovered from a man younger than 35 in good health. Some clones in this sample may be carry-over from other donors' samples. Material for sequencing was naive CD4+ T cells from PBMCs. Subset specified: CD45RA+ positively selected. The CDR3 sequence: CSALWQSEQYF. Here the CDR3 DNA reads TGCAGTGCTCTATGGCAGAGCGAGCAGTACTTC.